The 25 T cell receptor beta chains reported below all come from one sample, sequenced in a study of post-analysis software for immune sequencing data (dated by TCRdb to between 2014 and 2017). General conclusions and limits of the study: Patients showed significantly higher frequencies than controls for a handful of TRBV segments, among them TRBV5-6, TRBV5-1 and TRBV20-1.

These receptors' targets are unknown. Library preparation used PCR. Sequenced using an Illumina HiSeq 2500. Unique molecular identifiers were incorporated into TCR beta cDNA libraries to reduce PCR and sequencing biases. TCRdb reran the public reads through fastp at Q25 and MiXCR, keeping productive beta chains. Every entry covers one CDR3 protein and lists the most common genes and DNA from its rows. This sample is represented by fewer than 850,000 distinct CDR3 sequences; less than 35% of them were singletons. The ten largest clones represent 0.55% to 0.65% of the sample. The specimen was blood. These receptors all come from a girl aged 10 to 17 with multiple sclerosis.

The chain combines TRBV12-3 or TRBV12-4 with TRBJ1-1; no reliable D call. Trimming took 7 bases from V and 4 from J, leaving 16 bases between them. This CDR3 is built from 14 residues. The CDR3 loop reads CASTPWAVRTEAFF. DNA of the CDR3: TGTGCCAGCACCCCCTGGGCTGTACGCACTGAAGCTTTCTTT.

As DNA, the CDR3 is TGCGCCAGCAGCCAAGATTCCCCTGGGGCCAACGTCCTGACTTTC. Translating it yields CASSQDSPGANVLTF. This chain links TRBV4-3 with TRBJ2-6, with D uncertain. From germline, CDR1 is LGHNA and CDR2 YSLEER. This CDR3 is 15 amino acids long. The V and J ends lost 0 bases and 2 bases respectively, with 5 bases between them.

The chain employs TRBV28 and TRBJ1-2; no clear D. V shed 6 bases and J shed 4 bases, with 9 bases lying between them. Germline-derived CDR1 and CDR2 are MDHEN and SYDVKM. The CDR3 has 12 amino acids. As DNA, the CDR3 is TGTGCCAGCAGATTTCCCGGCTATGGCTACACCTTC. This translates into CASRFPGYGYTF.

Only a few counts were recorded for this clonotype. The CDR3 protein is CASSQFSGTPNYGYTF. DNA of the CDR3: TGTGCCAGCAGCCAATTTAGTGGAACACCAAACTATGGCTACACCTTC. This rearrangement joins TRBV16 to TRBJ1-2; D not resolved. The CDR3 spans 16 residues. CDR1 is KGHSY, CDR2 FQNENV, per germline. V was clipped by 1 base and J by 2 bases, with 14 bases between them. The full variable domain, its missing parts supplied by reference TRBV16 and TRBJ1-2, is GEEVAQTPKHLVRGEGQKAKLYCAPIKGHSYVFWYQQVLKNEFKFLISFQNENVFDETGMPKERFSAKCLPNSPCSLEIQATKLEDSAVYFCASSQFSGTPNYGYTFGSGTRLTVV.

The V gene is TRBV28, the J gene TRBJ2-1, with D perhaps matching TRBD2 (6 bases). V lost 4 bases and J 11 bases, leaving 18 bases between the germline ends. CDR1 MDHEN and CDR2 SYDVKM come from the germline V gene. This CDR3 spans 14 amino acids. The CDR3 DNA is TGTGCCAGCAGTTCCTTCGGGGGAGCAATAAAGCAGTTCTTC. Amino acid sequence: CASSSFGGAIKQFF.

CDR3 protein: CASKLYSNQPQHF. Written as DNA, the CDR3 is TGTGCCAGCAAGCTATATAGCAATCAGCCCCAGCATTTT. The chain is built from TRBV27 and TRBJ1-5; the D is unclear. The CDR3 covers 13 residues. The V end was cut by 7 bases, the J end by 0 bases, with 7 bases between. The germline CDR1 and CDR2 sequences are MNHEY and SMNVEV (reference sequence).

This chain links TRBV9 with TRBJ2-3; 9 bases match TRBD2. V gave up 0 bases and J gave up 0 bases; unmatched junction bases: 11. The CDR3 loop spans 19 amino acids. The V gene's germline CDR1 is SGDLS and CDR2 YYNGEE. CDR3 residues: CASSVVGSGGPTSTDTQYF. CDR3 sequence (DNA): TGTGCCAGCAGCGTAGTGGGTAGCGGGGGCCCTACTAGCACAGATACGCAGTATTTT.

There are a few counts of this clonotype. V usage is TRBV27 and J usage is TRBJ1-2; 7 bases fit TRBD1. CDR3 length: 14 amino acids. CDR1 and CDR2 (germline): MNHEY, SMNVEV (reference sequence). The V and J ends lost 4 bases and 3 bases, in that order; junction bases with no gene match: 5. CDR3 in amino acids: CASSSQGGDYGYTF. The CDR3 nucleotides are TGTGCCAGCAGTTCTCAGGGGGGTGACTATGGCTACACCTTC.

The V gene is TRBV19, the J gene TRBJ2-1, with D perhaps matching TRBD1 or TRBD2 (5 bases each). The CDR3 totals 17 residues. V lost 6 bases and J lost 0, with 18 bases in between. CDR1 and CDR2 from the germline V gene are LNHDA and SQIVND (reference sequence). CDR3 DNA sequence: TGTGCCAGTAGACACCTCCGGGACGCAAGCTCCTACAATGAGCAGTTCTTC. It encodes CASRHLRDASSYNEQFF.

A few counts support this clonotype. The chain carries TRBV5-5 and TRBJ2-7; weak D call: TRBD1 (5 bases). V lost 1 base, J lost 3 bases, and 17 bases lay in between. Germline CDR1 is SGHKS and CDR2 is YYEKEE (reference sequence). CDR3 size: 16 residues. The CDR3 reads CASSLRTSQAYYEQYF. CDR3 nucleotides: TGTGCCAGCAGCTTGAGGACGTCACAGGCATACTACGAGCAGTACTTC.

This clonotype was observed a few times. The chain carries TRBV10-1 and TRBJ2-1, with 8 bases aligning to TRBD2. CDR3 size: 17 residues. J was trimmed by 1 base and V by 0 bases; bases with no gene match: 5. Looked up from germline, CDR1 is WNHNN and CDR2 is SYGVQD (reference sequence). The CDR3 coding sequence is TGCGCCAGCAGTGAGTCGGGCGGGAGGCTATCCTACAATGAGCAGTTCTTC. It specifies CASSESGGRLSYNEQFF.

This clonotype was seen only once. This sequence joins TRBV7-2 and TRBJ1-2; the match to TRBD1 covers 9 bases. Germline CDR1 and CDR2: SGHTA and FQGNSA. The V gene end was trimmed by 5 bases and the J gene end by 2 bases; junction bases not matched to a gene: 6. The CDR3 sequence is 15 residues long. CDR3 in amino acids: CASSPGTGFNYGYTF. CDR3 DNA: TGTGCCAGCAGCCCCGGGACAGGGTTCAACTATGGCTACACCTTC.

In this sample, this clonotype turned up a few times. The genes are TRBV12-3 or TRBV12-4 and TRBJ2-5; D perhaps matches TRBD1 (6 bases). This CDR3 spans 13 amino acids. Trimming cost V 8 bases and J 5 bases, with 15 bases left between them. CDR3 region: CASLKTGSETQYF. The CDR3 coding sequence is TGTGCCAGCTTAAAGACAGGTTCGGAGACCCAGTACTTC.

The V gene is TRBV20-1, the J gene TRBJ2-3; TRBD2 might be the D (5 bases). This CDR3 is 14 amino acids long. CDR1 DFQATT and CDR2 SNEGSKA come from the germline V gene (reference sequence). V was cut by 5 bases and J by 2 bases, with 14 bases left in between. The CDR3 is CSAAMQEATDTQYF. Written as DNA, the CDR3 is TGCAGTGCTGCCATGCAGGAGGCCACAGATACGCAGTATTTT.

V usage is TRBV20-1 and J usage is TRBJ1-5, with 12 bases lining up with TRBD1. Germline-derived CDR1 and CDR2 are DFQATT and SNEGSKA (reference sequence). The CDR3 runs to 15 residues. Trimming at V came to 4 bases and at J to 6 bases, leaving 7 bases not matched to a gene. The CDR3 sequence: CSATGDRGLGQPQHF. DNA for the CDR3: TGCAGTGCTACGGGGGACAGGGGGCTTGGTCAGCCCCAGCATTTT.

This clonotype was counted only a few times. CDR3 protein: CASSLSGTGNNSPLHF. The CDR3 coding sequence is TGTGCCAGCAGTTTATCCGGGACAGGGAATAATTCACCCCTCCACTTT. This chain connects TRBV12-3 or TRBV12-4 to TRBJ1-6; the match to TRBD1 covers 9 bases. The J segment lost 5 bases and the V segment lost 2 bases, leaving 4 bases of the junction unmatched. There are 16 residues in the CDR3.

This clonotype occurred a few times. The V and J genes are TRBV20-1 and TRBJ2-4, with a weak D call TRBD1 (6 bases). The CDR3 is made up of 14 amino acids. Germline V gives CDR1 DFQATT, CDR2 SNEGSKA (reference sequence). V was cut by 0 bases and J by 10 bases, with 16 bases left in between. CDR3: CSARDREDSTIQYF. The CDR3 DNA reads as TGCAGTGCTAGAGATAGAGAGGACAGCACTATTCAGTACTTC.

The chain recombines TRBV7-2 with TRBJ2-7, with TRBD2 as a possible D gene (5 bases). There are 14 residues in the CDR3. V lost 8 bases and J lost 4, with 18 bases in between. Germline V lookup: CDR1 SGHTA, CDR2 FQGNSA. Here the CDR3 DNA reads TGTGCCAGCCAAGAGGACGGACTCCGGTACGAGCAGTACTTC. This codes for CASQEDGLRYEQYF.

The chain uses TRBV6-5 and TRBJ1-1; 7 bases are shared with TRBD1. The CDR3 has 14 residues. The germline V gene has CDR1 MNHEY and CDR2 SVGAGI. V shed 7 bases, J shed 4 bases, and the junction held 9 bases outside the gene matches. The CDR3 region is CASTPVRDSTEAFF. The CDR3 DNA sequence: TGTGCCAGCACCCCCGTACGGGACAGCACTGAAGCTTTCTTT.

Only a few counts were recorded for this clonotype. The genes are TRBV2 and TRBJ1-1, with 8 bases that match TRBD1. V shed 10 bases and J 1 base; nucleotides not matched to a gene: 5. CDR3 length: 13 residues. Per the germline V gene, CDR1 is SNHLY and CDR2 is FYNNEI. The CDR3 DNA follows: TGTGCCACCGAGACAGGGGCGAACACTGAAGCTTTCTTT. It encodes CATETGANTEAFF.

This clonotype came up a few times. The rearrangement links TRBV28 to TRBJ2-1; 8 bases line up with TRBD2. Germline lookup yields CDR1 MDHEN and CDR2 SYDVKM. This CDR3 region has 16 residues. The V and J ends lost 6 bases and 12 bases, in that order; junction bases with no gene match: 19. The CDR3 protein is CASRSRGSGTTWRQFF. The CDR3 DNA reads TGTGCCAGCAGGTCGAGAGGTAGCGGGACCACCTGGCGGCAGTTCTTC.

The CDR3, as DNA: TGTGCCATCAGTGAGTTGGTGGGGAGATCCTACAATGAGCAGTTCTTC. Translation gives CAISELVGRSYNEQFF. This sequence joins TRBV10-3 and TRBJ2-1, with D possibly TRBD2 on 5 matching bases. The CDR3 has 16 residues. Trimming cost V 1 base and J 1 base, with 11 bases left between them. Germline-derived CDR1 and CDR2 are ENHRY and SYGVKD.

The gene calls are TRBV20-1 and TRBJ2-5; 8 positions agree with TRBD1. J gave up 0 bases and V 6 bases, and 6 bases lay outside the gene matches. Germline CDR1 and CDR2: DFQATT and SNEGSKA (reference sequence). The CDR3 contains 14 residues. DNA of the CDR3: TGCAGTGCCTCCCACAGGGGGTACCAAGAGACCCAGTACTTC. Translating it yields CSASHRGYQETQYF.

The chain is built from TRBV6-6 and TRBJ1-5; D gene ambiguous. The CDR3 totals 13 residues. Germline assignment: CDR1 MNHNY and CDR2 SVGAGI (reference sequence). V was cut by 6 bases and J by 2 bases, with 8 bases left in between. The DNA of the CDR3 is TGTGCCAGCAGCGACAAGGGCAATCAGCCCCAGCATTTT. It yields the protein CASSDKGNQPQHF.

This clonotype was seen a few times. The chain links TRBV24-1 to TRBJ1-5; no definite D call. Trimming left V 4 bases short and J 9 bases short, with 18 bases between. Germline V gene data show CDR1 as KGHDR and CDR2 as SFDVKD. The CDR3 length is 15 residues. The CDR3 here is CATSDPGPDAGPQHF. The CDR3 bases are TGTGCCACCAGTGACCCCGGACCAGACGCCGGGCCCCAGCATTTT.